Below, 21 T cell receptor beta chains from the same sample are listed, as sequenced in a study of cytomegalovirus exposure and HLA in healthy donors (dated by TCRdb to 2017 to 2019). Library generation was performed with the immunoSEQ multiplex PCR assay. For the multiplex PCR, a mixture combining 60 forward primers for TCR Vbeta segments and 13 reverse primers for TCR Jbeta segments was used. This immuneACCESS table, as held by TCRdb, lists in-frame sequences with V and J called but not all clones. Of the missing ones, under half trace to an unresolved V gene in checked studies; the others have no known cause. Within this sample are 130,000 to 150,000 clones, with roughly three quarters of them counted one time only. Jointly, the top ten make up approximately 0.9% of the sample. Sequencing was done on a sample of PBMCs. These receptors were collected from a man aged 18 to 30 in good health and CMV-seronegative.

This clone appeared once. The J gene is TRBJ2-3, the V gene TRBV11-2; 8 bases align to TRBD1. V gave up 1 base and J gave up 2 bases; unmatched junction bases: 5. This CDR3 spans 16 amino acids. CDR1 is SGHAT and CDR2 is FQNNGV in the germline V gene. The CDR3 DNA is TGTGCCAGCAGCTTAGGGCAGGGGGCCATCACAGATACGCAGTATTTT. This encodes CASSLGQGAITDTQYF.

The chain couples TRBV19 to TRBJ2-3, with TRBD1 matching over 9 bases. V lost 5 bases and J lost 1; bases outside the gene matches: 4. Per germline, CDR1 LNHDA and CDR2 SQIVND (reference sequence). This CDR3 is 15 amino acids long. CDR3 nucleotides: TGTGCCAGTAGTCCTTGGGACAGGGGCACAGATACGCAGTATTTT. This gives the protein CASSPWDRGTDTQYF. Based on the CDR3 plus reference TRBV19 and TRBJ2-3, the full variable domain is DGGITQSPKYLFRKEGQNVTLSCEQNLNHDAMYWYRQDPGQGLRLIYYSQIVNDFQKGDIAEGYSVSREKKESFPLTVTSAQKNPTAFYLCASSPWDRGTDTQYFGPGTRLTVL.

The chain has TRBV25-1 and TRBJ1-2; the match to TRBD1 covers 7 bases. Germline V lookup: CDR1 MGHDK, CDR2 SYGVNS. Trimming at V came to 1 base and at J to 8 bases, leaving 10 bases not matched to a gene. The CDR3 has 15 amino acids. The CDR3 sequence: CASSESPKGAGGYTF. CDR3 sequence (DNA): TGTGCCAGCAGTGAATCCCCGAAGGGGGCGGGAGGCTACACCTTC.

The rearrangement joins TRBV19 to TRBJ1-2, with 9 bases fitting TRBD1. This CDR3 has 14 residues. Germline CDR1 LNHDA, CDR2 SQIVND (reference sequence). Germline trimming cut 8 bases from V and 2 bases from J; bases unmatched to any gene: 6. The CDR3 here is CASVLGTGNYGYTF. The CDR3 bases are TGTGCCAGTGTCTTAGGGACAGGGAACTATGGCTACACCTTC.

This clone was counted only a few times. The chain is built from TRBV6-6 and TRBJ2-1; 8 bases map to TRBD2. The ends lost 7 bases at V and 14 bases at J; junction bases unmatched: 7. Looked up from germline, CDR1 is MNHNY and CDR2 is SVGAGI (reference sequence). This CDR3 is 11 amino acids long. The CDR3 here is CASTISGVKFF. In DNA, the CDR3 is TGTGCCAGCACCATTAGCGGGGTTAAGTTCTTC.

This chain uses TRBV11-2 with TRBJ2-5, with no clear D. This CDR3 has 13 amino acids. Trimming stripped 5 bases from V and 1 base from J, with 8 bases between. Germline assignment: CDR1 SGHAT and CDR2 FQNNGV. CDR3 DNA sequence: TGTGCCAGCAGCCCAAACTTCCAAGAGACCCAGTACTTC. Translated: CASSPNFQETQYF. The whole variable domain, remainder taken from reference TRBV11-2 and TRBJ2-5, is EAGVAQSPRYKIIEKRQSVAFWCNPISGHATLYWYQQILGQGPKLLIQFQNNGVVDDSQLPKDRFSAERLKGVDSTLKIQPAKLEDSAVYLCASSPNFQETQYFGPGTRLLVL.

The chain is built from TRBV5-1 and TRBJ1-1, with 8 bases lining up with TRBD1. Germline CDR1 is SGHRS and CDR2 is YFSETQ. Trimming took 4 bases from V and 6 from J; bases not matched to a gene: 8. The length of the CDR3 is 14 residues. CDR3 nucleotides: TGCGCCAGCAGCAACCCACAGGGGGGGCCTGAAGCTTTCTTT. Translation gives CASSNPQGGPEAFF.

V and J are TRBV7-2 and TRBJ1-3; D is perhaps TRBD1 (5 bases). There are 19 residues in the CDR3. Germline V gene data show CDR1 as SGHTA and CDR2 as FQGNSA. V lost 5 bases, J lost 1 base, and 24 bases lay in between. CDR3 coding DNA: TGTGCCAGCAGCCTCCCTCTAACCGCCTGGGGCAGATCTGGAAACACCATATATTTT. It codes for CASSLPLTAWGRSGNTIYF.

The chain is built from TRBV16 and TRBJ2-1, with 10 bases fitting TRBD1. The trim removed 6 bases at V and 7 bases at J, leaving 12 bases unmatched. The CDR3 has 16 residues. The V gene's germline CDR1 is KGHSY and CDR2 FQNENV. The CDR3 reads CASRSPVRTGGNEQFF. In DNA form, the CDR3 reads TGTGCCAGCAGAAGCCCCGTGAGGACAGGGGGTAATGAGCAGTTCTTC.

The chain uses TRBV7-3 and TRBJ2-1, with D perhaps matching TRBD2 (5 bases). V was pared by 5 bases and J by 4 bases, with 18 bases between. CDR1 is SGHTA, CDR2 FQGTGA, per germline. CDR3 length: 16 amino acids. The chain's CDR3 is CASSPNGLTEYNEQFF. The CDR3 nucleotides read TGTGCCAGCAGCCCGAATGGACTCACGGAATACAATGAGCAGTTCTTC.

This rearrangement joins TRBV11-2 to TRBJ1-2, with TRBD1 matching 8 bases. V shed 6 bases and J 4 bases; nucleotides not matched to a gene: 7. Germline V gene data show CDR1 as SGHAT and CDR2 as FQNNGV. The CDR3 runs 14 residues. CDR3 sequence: CASRSGQAGYGYTF. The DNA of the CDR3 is TGTGCCAGCAGATCGGGACAGGCCGGCTATGGCTACACCTTC.

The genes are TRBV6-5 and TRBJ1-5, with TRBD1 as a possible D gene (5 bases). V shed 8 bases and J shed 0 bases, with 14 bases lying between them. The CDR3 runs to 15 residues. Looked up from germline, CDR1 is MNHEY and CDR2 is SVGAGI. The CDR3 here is CASGTGVYSNQPQHF. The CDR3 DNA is TGTGCCAGCGGAACAGGAGTATATAGCAATCAGCCCCAGCATTTT.

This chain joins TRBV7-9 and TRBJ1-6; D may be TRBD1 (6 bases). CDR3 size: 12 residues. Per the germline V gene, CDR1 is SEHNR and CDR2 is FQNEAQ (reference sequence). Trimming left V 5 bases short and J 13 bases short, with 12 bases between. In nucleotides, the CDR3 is TGTGCCAGCAGCACCGGACAGCGGCCCCTCCACTTT. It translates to CASSTGQRPLHF.

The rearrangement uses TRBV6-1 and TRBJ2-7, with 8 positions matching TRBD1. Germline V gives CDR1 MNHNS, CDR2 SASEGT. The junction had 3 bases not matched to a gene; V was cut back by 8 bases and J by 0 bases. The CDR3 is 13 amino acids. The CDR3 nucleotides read TGTGCCAGCCGGGACAGGCTCTCCTACGAGCAGTACTTC. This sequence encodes CASRDRLSYEQYF.

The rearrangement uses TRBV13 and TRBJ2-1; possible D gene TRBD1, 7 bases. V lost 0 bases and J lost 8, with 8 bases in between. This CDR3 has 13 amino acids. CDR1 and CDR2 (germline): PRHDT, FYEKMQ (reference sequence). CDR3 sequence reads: CASSLGRGDEQFF. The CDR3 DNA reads TGTGCCAGCAGCTTAGGCAGGGGGGATGAGCAGTTCTTC.

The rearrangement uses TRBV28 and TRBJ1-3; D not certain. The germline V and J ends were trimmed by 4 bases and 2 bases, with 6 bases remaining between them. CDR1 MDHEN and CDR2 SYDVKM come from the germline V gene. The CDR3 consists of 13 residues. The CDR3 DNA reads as TGTGCCAGCAGTTCCCGTCCTGGAAACACCATATATTTT. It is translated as CASSSRPGNTIYF.

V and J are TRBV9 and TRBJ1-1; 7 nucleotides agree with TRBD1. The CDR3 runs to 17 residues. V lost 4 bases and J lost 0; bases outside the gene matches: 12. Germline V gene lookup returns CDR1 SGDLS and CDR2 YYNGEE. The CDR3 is CASSRGPGGRMNTEAFF. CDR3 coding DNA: TGTGCCAGCAGCCGGGGCCCAGGGGGGCGAATGAACACTGAAGCTTTCTTT.

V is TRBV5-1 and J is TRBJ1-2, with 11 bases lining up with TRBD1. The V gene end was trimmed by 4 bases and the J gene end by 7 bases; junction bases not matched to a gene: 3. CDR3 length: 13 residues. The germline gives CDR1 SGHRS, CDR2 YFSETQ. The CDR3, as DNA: TGCGCCAGCAGCCAGGACAGGGGGCCTGGCTACACCTTC. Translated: CASSQDRGPGYTF. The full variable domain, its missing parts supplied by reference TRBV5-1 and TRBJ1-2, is KAGVTQTPRYLIKTRGQQVTLSCSPISGHRSVSWYQQTPGQGLQFLFEYFSETQRNKGNFPGRFSGRQFSNSRSEMNVSTLELGDSALYLCASSQDRGPGYTFGSGTRLTVV.

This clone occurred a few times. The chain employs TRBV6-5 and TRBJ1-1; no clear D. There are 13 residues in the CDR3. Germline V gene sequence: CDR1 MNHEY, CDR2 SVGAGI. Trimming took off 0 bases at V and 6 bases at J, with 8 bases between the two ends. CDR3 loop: CASSYSTPAEAFF. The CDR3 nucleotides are TGTGCCAGCAGTTACTCCACCCCGGCTGAAGCTTTCTTT.

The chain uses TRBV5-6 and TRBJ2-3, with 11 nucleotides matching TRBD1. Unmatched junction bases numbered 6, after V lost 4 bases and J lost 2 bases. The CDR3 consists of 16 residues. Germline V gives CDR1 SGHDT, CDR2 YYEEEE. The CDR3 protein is CASSRWDRGFTDTQYF. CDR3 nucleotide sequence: TGTGCCAGCAGCCGGTGGGACAGGGGGTTCACAGATACGCAGTATTTT.

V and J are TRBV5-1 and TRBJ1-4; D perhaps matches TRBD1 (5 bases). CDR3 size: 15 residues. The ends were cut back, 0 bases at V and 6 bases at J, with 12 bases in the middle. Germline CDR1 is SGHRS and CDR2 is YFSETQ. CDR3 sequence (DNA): TGCGCCAGCAGCTTGGAAGGGGAGGCGGATGAAAAACTGTTTTTT. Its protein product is CASSLEGEADEKLFF.